This entry features one T cell receptor (beta chain) sequence. Germline V lookup: CDR1 SNHLY, CDR2 FYNNEI. The CDR3 is made up of 12 amino acids. Trimming cost V 5 bases and J 8 bases, with 12 bases left between them. The sample comes from a study of blood T cell repertoires in COVID-19. Study-level background: There were acute and convalescent COVID-19 samples, and they came from the United States, Italy and Spain. PBMCs, B-cell-depleted T cells, or T cells were the source of the cDNA or gDNA that made up the material.

Original handling: From reference gene primer amplification, estimates of nucleated cell counts were derived. TCRdb's copy holds only in-frame clones and misses some; the assay was immunoSEQ multiplex PCR. That table supplies the V and J calls and clone size; D and trimming were determined from the DNA. In the table there are over 120,000 clones, approximately 80% of which are singletons. The receptor comes from an elderly woman with acute or convalescent COVID-19. Input material: peripheral blood. The chain links TRBV2 to TRBJ1-2; no definite D call. The DNA for the CDR3 is TGTGCCAGCAGTTGGAATCGGCGGGGCTACACCTTC. This sequence encodes CASSWNRRGYTF.